Listed here are 10 T cell receptor beta chains from one sample, sequenced in a study of monozygotic twins with inflammatory bowel disease. TCRdb derives one entry per CDR3 protein from the 5' RACE reads, leaving out DNA. The listing records roughly 200,000 distinct CDR3 sequences. The sequencing sample was made of blood. The source is a human donor with ulcerative colitis or Crohn's disease, or a healthy co-twin of an affected twin (not recorded which).

V gene TRBV20-1 combines with J gene TRBJ2-1. The CDR3 sequence is 12 residues long. From germline, CDR1 is DFQATT and CDR2 SNEGSKA (reference sequence). CDR3 loop: CSAHRAYNEQFF.

This chain joins TRBV7-2 and TRBJ2-1; TCRdb proposes TRBD2, but this gene call is untestable without DNA. Germline loops: CDR1 SGHTA, CDR2 FQGNSA. The length of the CDR3 is 15 residues. CDR3 region: CASSLESGTRSEQFF.

The rearrangement joins TRBV6-2 or TRBV6-3 to TRBJ2-7; TCRdb gives TRBD2 as the D gene, but with no DNA this cannot be confirmed. Per the germline V gene, CDR1 is MNHEY and CDR2 is SVGEGT. This CDR3 spans 15 amino acids. The CDR3 spells CASSFRSGSHYEQYF.

The CDR3 sequence: CASSLQGGYEQYF. The chain links TRBV7-9 to TRBJ2-7; TCRdb calls TRBD1, which cannot be checked without DNA. The CDR3 totals 13 residues. Looked up from germline, CDR1 is SEHNR and CDR2 is FQNEAQ (reference sequence).

The chain has TRBV20-1 and TRBJ1-2; absent DNA, TCRdb's TRBD1 call cannot be checked. Germline V gene lookup returns CDR1 DFQATT and CDR2 SNEGSKA (reference sequence). The length of the CDR3 is 15 residues. CDR3 sequence reads: CSAGTGRSENYGYTF.

The chain carries TRBV18 and TRBJ2-3; the D gene TCRdb calls, TRBD1, cannot be checked with no DNA. CDR1 and CDR2 (germline): KGHSH, LQKENI. The length of the CDR3 is 15 residues. This CDR3 reads CASSSYGGQRDTQYF.

J is TRBJ2-2 and V is TRBV5-1; TCRdb's assignment of TRBD1 cannot be checked, as there is no DNA. Germline CDR1 reads SGHRS; CDR2 reads YFSETQ. The CDR3 consists of 13 residues. The CDR3 sequence: CASRTGDTGELFF.

The chain recombines TRBV24-1 with TRBJ2-1; the TCRdb D gene call, TRBD1, has no DNA to confirm it. From germline, CDR1 is KGHDR and CDR2 SFDVKD. This CDR3 is 16 amino acids long. CDR3 amino acids: CATSDTTGKNYNEQFF.

CDR3 amino acids: CASTSGNTGNTIYF. The chain joins TRBV6-1 to TRBJ1-3. CDR1 and CDR2 (germline): MNHNS, SASEGT. The CDR3 runs 14 residues.

V usage is TRBV5-1 and J usage is TRBJ2-2; the TCRdb D gene call, TRBD2, has no DNA to confirm it. CDR1 and CDR2 from the germline V gene are SGHRS and YFSETQ. This CDR3 has 14 amino acids. CDR3 residues: CASTGTQGTGELFF.